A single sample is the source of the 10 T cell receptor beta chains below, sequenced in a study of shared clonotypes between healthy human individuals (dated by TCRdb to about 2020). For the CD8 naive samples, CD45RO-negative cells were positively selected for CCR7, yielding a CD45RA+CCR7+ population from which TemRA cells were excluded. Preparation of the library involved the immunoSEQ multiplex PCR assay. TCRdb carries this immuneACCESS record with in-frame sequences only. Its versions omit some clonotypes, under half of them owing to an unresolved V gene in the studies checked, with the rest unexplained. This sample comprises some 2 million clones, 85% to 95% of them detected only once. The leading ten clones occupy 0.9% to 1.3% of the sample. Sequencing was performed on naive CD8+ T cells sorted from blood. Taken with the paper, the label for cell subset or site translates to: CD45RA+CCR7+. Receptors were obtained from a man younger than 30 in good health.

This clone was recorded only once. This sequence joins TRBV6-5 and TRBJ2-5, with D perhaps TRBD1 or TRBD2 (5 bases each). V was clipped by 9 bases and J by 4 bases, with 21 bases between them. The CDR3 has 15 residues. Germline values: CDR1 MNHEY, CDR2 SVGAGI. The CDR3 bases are TGTGCCAGTGCGGAGCGAGGGGCCGGGATAGAGACCCAGTACTTC. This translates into CASAERGAGIETQYF.

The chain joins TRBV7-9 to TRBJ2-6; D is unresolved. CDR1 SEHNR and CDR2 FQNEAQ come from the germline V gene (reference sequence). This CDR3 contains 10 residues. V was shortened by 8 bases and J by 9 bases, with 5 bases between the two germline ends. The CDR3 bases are TGTGCCAGCGGAGACAACGTCCTGACTTTC. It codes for CASGDNVLTF. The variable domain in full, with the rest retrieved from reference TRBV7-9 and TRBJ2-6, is DTGVSQNPRHKITKRGQNVTFRCDPISEHNRLYWYRQTLGQGPEFLTYFQNEAQLEKSRLLSDRFSAERPKGSFSTLEIQRTEQGDSAMYLCASGDNVLTFGAGSRLTVL.

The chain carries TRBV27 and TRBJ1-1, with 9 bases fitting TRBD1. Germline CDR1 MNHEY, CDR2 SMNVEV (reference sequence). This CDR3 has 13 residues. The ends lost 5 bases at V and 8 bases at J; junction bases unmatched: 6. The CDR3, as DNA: TGTGCCAGCAGTCCGGGACAGGGACGGGAAGCTTTCTTT. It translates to CASSPGQGREAFF.

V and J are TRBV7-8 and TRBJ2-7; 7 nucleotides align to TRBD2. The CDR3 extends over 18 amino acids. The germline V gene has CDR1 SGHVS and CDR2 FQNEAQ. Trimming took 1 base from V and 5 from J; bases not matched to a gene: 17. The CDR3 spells CASSLVPLAGEGIHEQYF. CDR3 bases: TGTGCCAGCAGCTTAGTTCCCCTCGCGGGAGAAGGTATCCACGAGCAGTACTTC.

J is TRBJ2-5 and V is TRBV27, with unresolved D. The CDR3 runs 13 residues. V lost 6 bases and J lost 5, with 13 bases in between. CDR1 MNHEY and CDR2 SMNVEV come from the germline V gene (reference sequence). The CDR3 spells CASSALPTETQYF. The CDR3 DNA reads TGTGCCAGCAGCGCACTCCCCACGGAGACCCAGTACTTC.

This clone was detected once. The CDR3 coding sequence is TGTGCCAGCAGTTTAGGCGTCGGAGTGGACTACGAGCAGTACTTC. Amino acid sequence: CASSLGVGVDYEQYF. This chain joins TRBV27 and TRBJ2-7; D gene uncertain. CDR3 length: 15 residues. The germline V gene has CDR1 MNHEY and CDR2 SMNVEV (reference sequence). Deletions cut 2 bases from V and 3 bases from J, with 14 bases between.

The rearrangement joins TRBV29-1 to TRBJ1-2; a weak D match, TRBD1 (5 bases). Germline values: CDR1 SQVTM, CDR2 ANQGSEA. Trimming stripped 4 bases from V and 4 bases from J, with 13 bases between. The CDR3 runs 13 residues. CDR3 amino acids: CSVVLEGTYGYTF. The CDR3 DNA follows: TGCAGCGTTGTACTTGAGGGGACCTATGGCTACACCTTC.

The CDR3 region has the DNA TGTGCCAGCAGTTACTGGGGGACAGGGTACAATGAGCAGTTCTTC. Protein sequence: CASSYWGTGYNEQFF. The rearrangement links TRBV6-5 to TRBJ2-1; 9 bases agree with TRBD1. Per the germline V gene, CDR1 is MNHEY and CDR2 is SVGAGI. CDR3 size: 15 residues. V was pared by 1 base and J by 4 bases, with 2 bases of the junction left unmatched.

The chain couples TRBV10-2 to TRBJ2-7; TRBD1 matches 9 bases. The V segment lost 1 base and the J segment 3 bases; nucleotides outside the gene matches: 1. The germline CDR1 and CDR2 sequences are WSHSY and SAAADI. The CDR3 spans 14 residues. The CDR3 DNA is TGCGCCAGCAGTGAGTGGGGACAGGGCTACGAGCAGTACTTC. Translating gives CASSEWGQGYEQYF.

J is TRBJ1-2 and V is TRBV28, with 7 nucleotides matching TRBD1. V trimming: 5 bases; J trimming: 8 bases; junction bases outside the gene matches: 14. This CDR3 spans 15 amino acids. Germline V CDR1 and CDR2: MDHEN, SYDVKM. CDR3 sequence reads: CASSDPRDSGWGYTF. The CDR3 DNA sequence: TGTGCCAGCAGTGACCCGAGGGACAGTGGATGGGGCTACACCTTC.